This T cell receptor (beta chain) was identified in a study of monozygotic twins with inflammatory bowel disease. In regard to this clonotype: Antigen: not known.

With the 5' RACE reads reprocessed, TCRdb shows one record per CDR3 protein and no DNA. This sample carries around 380,000 distinct CDR3 sequences, with around 2.3% going to the ten biggest clones. In germline, CDR1 is SGHRS, CDR2 YFSETQ. The CDR3 runs to 16 residues. Whole-study findings and limits: Repertoire likeness was no different across concordant and discordant twins, perhaps owing to restricted power.

Blood was drawn at over 2 ml per donor. The chain carries TRBV5-1 and TRBJ2-7; with no DNA, the TCRdb D assignment of TRBD2 cannot be verified. The sequenced sample consisted of blood. The sequence was obtained from a human donor with ulcerative colitis or Crohn's disease, or a healthy co-twin of an affected twin (not recorded which). CDR3 sequence reads: CASSKTGTSYYYEQYF.